This T cell receptor (beta chain) emerged from a study of shared clonotypes between healthy human individuals. General study findings and limits: Limited genetic and exposure-history diversity came from having few donors.

This CDR3 is built from 13 residues. Trimming pared 3 bases from V and 7 bases from J, leaving 7 bases between. Per germline, CDR1 MGHDK and CDR2 SYGVNS. In its sample, this clone was seen a few times. As yet, its antigen is unknown. Authors' data handling: ImmunoSEQ junction-only sequences lacked quality scores, so their filtering differed. Sequencing used immunoSEQ multiplex PCR; TCRdb keeps in-frame clones, though not all of them. V, J and clone size were drawn from that table, and D and trimming were deduced from the DNA. The sample has nearly 1 million clones, around 80% seen once. J is TRBJ1-6 and V is TRBV25-1, with D maybe TRBD1 (5 bases). The sample was memory CD4+ T cells sorted from blood. Subset meaning: CD45RA-negative fraction. This receptor was obtained from a young man in good health. The CDR3 DNA sequence: TGTGCCAGCAGTGACAGGGTGAATTCACCCCTCCACTTT. Its translation is CASSDRVNSPLHF.